This is a list of T cell receptor beta chains from one sample in a study of technical replicates of blood from a few donors. Using immunoSEQ multiplex PCR, the repertoire was profiled, and TCRdb retains in-frame clones only, with some absent. The table lists 70,000 to 80,000 clones, around 92% of them singletons. Sequencing was done on a sample of T cells isolated from PBMCs. Receptor source: a human donor in good health. The CDR3 runs from the conserved cysteine through the conserved F or W. A D gene is named only where the DNA matches it firmly. Only some rows state a clone size, as once, few, many or a class for expanded clones.

TRBJ2-2	.	.	TRBV11-2	TGTGCCAGCAGCTTAACGGGGACGAACACCGGGGAGCTGTTTTTT	CASSLTGTNTGELFF
TRBJ2-5	.	TRBD2	TRBV7-8	TGTGCCAGCAGCTGGGGACTACCAGAGACCCAGTACTTC	CASSWGLPETQYF
TRBJ2-6	.	.	TRBV19	TGTGCCAGTAGTATCCAGGTAAATGGGGCCAACGTCCTGACTTTC	CASSIQVNGANVLTF
TRBJ2-1	.	.	TRBV6-6	TGTGCCAGCAGCATTTCCAGGGGTAATGAGCAGTTCTTC	CASSISRGNEQFF
TRBJ2-6	.	.	TRBV6-1	TGTGCCAGCAGTGTAGGGAGGCCTGGGGCCAACGTCCTGACTTTC	CASSVGRPGANVLTF
TRBJ2-1	.	.	TRBV28	TGTGCCAGCAGTGGGAGGTCCGGCCGGGCTGGCAATGAGCAGTTCTTC	CASSGRSGRAGNEQFF
TRBJ2-1	.	.	TRBV9	TGTGCCAGCAGCGTAGCGGGACTGGCTGGTGAGCAGTTCTTC	CASSVAGLAGEQFF
TRBJ2-4	.	.	TRBV5-1	TGCGCCAGCAGCTTGGATTCGGGTAAAAACATTCAGTACTTC	CASSLDSGKNIQYF
TRBJ2-3	.	TRBD2	TRBV27	TGTGCCAGCAGTTTTGCGAGCGGGGGCACAGATACGCAGTATTTT	CASSFASGGTDTQYF
TRBJ2-1	.	.	TRBV9	TGTGCCAGCAGGTTCCCGCGGGATGAGCAGTTCTTC	CASRFPRDEQFF
TRBJ1-5	once	.	TRBV27	TGTGCCAGCAGTTCGCGGGACGTCAATCAGCCCCAGCATTTT	CASSSRDVNQPQHF
TRBJ2-5	.	.	TRBV4-1	TGCGCCAGCAGCGCACAGGGGACCCAGTACTTC	CASSAQGTQYF
TRBJ2-3	.	TRBD2	TRBV19	TGTGCCAGTAGTATAGGCAGACTAGCGGGAGGCAACACGCAGTATTTT	CASSIGRLAGGNTQYF
TRBJ1-1	.	.	TRBV5-6	TGTGCCAGCAGCTTGCGGGGGGGAGGGACTGAAGCTTTCTTT	CASSLRGGGTEAFF
TRBJ2-7	.	TRBD2	TRBV4-2	TGTGCCAGCAGCCAAGAAGGAATTAGCGGGGGTTACGAGCAGTACTTC	CASSQEGISGGYEQYF
TRBJ1-1	.	.	TRBV29-1	TGCAGCGCCGAGCGGAGCACTGAAGCTTTCTTT	CSAERSTEAFF